This T cell receptor beta chain comes out of a study of T cell responses to AZD1222 COVID-19 vaccine. Overall study findings and caveats: Two doses of AZD1222 preceded a rise in Spike-specific TCR breadth and depth. Repertoires were obtained only post-peak T cell response. Donors in the cohort were predominantly white British and more often female, and clonal diversity was possibly underestimated. In the spike-specific TCR repertoire, nearly half reportedly target unmutated variant regions.

Turning to this clone: As yet, its antigen is unknown.

Data came from immunoSEQ multiplex PCR; TCRdb stores just in-frame clones and leaves some out. The table includes under 200,000 clones, around 90% detected once. CDR3 length: 14 residues. V lost 10 bases, J lost 2 bases, and 10 bases stayed unmatched. Germline V gives CDR1 ENHRY, CDR2 SYGVKD. V and J are TRBV10-3 and TRBJ2-7; 8 bases fit TRBD2. Sequenced here: peripheral blood, sampled 28 days after the second dose of the MenACWY control vaccine. The sequence was collected from an adult who received the MenACWY meningococcal vaccine as a control. CDR3 region: CATGGRGATYEQYF. The CDR3 DNA is TGTGCCACTGGGGGGCGGGGGGCCACCTACGAGCAGTACTTC.